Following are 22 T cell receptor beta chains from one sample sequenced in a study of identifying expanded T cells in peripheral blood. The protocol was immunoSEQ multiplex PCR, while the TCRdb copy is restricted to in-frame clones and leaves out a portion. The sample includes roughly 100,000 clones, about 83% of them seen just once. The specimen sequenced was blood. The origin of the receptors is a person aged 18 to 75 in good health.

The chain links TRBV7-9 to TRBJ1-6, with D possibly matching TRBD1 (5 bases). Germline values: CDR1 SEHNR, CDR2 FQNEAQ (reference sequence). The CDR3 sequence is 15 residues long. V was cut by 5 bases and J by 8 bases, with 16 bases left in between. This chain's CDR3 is CASSLQGAGDSPLHF. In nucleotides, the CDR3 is TGTGCCAGCAGCCTCCAGGGTGCGGGGGATTCACCCCTCCACTTT.

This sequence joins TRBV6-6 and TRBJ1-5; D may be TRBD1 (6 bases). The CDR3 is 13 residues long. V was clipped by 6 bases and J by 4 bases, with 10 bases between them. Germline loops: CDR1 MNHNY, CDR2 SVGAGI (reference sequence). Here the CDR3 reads CASSGQYNQPQHF. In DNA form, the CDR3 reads TGTGCCAGCAGCGGACAGTATAATCAGCCCCAGCATTTT.

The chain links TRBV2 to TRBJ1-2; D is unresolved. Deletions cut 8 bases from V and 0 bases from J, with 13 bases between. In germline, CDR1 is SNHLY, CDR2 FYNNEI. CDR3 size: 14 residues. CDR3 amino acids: CASLISGTNYGYTF. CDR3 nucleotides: TGTGCCAGCCTAATATCGGGGACTAACTATGGCTACACCTTC.

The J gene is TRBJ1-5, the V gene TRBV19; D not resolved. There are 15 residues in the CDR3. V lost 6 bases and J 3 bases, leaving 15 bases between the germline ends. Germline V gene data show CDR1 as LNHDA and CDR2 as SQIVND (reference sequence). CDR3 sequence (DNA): TGTGCCAGTAGCCTTTCTAAGGTCGCCAATCAGCCCCAGCATTTT. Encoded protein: CASSLSKVANQPQHF.

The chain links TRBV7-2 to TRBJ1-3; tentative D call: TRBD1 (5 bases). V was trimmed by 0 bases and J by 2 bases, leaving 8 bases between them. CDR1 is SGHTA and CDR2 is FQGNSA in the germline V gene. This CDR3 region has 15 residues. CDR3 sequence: CASSLAGAAGNTIYF. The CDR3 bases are TGTGCCAGCAGCTTAGCAGGGGCGGCTGGAAACACCATATATTTT.

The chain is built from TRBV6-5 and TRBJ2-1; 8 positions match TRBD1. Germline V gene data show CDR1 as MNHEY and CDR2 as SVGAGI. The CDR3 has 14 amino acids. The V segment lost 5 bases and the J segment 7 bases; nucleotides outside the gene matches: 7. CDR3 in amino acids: CASSPGGVSNEQFF. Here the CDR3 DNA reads TGTGCCAGCAGTCCAGGGGGCGTTAGTAATGAGCAGTTCTTC.

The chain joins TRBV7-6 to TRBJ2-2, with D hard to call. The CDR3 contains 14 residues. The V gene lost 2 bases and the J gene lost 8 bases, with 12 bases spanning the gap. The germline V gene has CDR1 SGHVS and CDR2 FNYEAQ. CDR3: CASSLITYGGELFF. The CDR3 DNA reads TGTGCCAGCAGCTTAATCACCTATGGAGGGGAGCTGTTTTTT.

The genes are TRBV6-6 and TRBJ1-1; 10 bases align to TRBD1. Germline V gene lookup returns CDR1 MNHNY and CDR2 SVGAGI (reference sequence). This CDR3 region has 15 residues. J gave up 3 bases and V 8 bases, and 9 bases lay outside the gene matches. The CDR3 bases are TGTGCCAGCGCAAACAGACAGGGGGCGGACACTGAAGCTTTCTTT. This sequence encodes CASANRQGADTEAFF.

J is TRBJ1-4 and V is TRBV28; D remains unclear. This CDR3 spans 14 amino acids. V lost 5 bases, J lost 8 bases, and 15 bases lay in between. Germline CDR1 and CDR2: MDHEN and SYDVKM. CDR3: CASSPWTDPEKLFF. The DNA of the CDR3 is TGTGCCAGCAGTCCCTGGACGGACCCAGAAAAACTGTTTTTT. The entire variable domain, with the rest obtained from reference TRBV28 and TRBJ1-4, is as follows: DVKVTQSSRYLVKRTGEKVFLECVQDMDHENMFWYRQDPGLGLRLIYFSYDVKMKEKGDIPEGYSVSREKKERFSLILESASTNQTSMYLCASSPWTDPEKLFFGSGTQLSVL.

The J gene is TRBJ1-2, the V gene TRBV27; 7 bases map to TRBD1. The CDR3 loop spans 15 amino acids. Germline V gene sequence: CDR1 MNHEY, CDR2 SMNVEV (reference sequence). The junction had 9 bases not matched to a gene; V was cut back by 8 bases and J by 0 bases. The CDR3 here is CASLPGGNANYGYTF. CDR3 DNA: TGTGCCAGCCTCCCAGGGGGAAATGCTAACTATGGCTACACCTTC.

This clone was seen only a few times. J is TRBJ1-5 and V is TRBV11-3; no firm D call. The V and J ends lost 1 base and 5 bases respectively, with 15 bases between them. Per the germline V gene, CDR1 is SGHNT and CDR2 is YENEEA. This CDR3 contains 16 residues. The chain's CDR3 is CASSLVVRRTHQPQHF. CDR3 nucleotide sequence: TGTGCCAGCAGCTTAGTCGTCCGCCGTACCCATCAGCCCCAGCATTTT. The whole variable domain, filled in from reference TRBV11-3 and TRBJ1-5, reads EAGVVQSPRYKIIEKKQPVAFWCNPISGHNTLYWYLQNLGQGPELLIRYENEEAVDDSQLPKDRFSAERLKGVDSTLKIQPAELGDSAVYLCASSLVVRRTHQPQHFGDGTRLSIL.

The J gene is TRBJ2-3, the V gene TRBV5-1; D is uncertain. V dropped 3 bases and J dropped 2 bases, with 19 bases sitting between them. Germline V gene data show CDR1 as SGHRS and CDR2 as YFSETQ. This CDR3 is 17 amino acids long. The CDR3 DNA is TGCGCCAGCAGCTCGTTTAATTTCGGTGCGTACACAGATACGCAGTATTTT. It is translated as CASSSFNFGAYTDTQYF.

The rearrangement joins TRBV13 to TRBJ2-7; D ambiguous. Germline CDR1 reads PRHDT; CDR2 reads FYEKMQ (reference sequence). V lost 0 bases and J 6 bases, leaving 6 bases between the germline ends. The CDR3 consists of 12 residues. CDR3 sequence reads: CASSLGQSEQYF. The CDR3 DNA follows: TGTGCCAGCAGCTTAGGGCAGTCCGAGCAGTACTTC.

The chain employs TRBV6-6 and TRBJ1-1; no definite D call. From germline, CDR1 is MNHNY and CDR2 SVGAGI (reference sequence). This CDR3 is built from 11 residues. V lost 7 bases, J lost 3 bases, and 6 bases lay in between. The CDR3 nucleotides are TGTGCCAGCAAGCACGACACTGAAGCTTTCTTT. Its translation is CASKHDTEAFF.

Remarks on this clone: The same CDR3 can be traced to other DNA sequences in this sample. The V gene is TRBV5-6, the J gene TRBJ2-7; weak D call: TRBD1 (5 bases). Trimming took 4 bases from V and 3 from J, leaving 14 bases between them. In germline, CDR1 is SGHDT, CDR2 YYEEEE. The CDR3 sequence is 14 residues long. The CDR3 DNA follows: TGTGCCAGCAGCCTTGGCACAGGCGTCTACGAGCAGTACTTC. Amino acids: CASSLGTGVYEQYF.

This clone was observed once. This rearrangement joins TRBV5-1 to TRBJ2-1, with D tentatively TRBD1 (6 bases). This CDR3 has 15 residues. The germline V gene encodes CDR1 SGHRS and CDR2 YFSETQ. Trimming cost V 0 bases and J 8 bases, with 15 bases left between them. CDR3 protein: CASSLEDRSVDEQFF. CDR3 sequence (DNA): TGCGCCAGCAGCTTGGAAGACAGGTCGGTCGATGAGCAGTTCTTC.

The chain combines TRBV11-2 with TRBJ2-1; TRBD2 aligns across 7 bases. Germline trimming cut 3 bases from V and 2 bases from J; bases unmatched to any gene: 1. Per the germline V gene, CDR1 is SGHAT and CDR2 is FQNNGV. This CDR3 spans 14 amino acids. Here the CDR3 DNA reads TGTGCCAGCAGCTTGGGGGGGGCCTACAATGAGCAGTTCTTC. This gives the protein CASSLGGAYNEQFF.

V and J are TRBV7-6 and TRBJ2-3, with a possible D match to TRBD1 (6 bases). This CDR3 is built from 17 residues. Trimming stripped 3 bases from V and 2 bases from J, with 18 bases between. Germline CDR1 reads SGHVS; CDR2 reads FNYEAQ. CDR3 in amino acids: CASSLGWGREATDTQYF. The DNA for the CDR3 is TGTGCCAGCAGCTTGGGGTGGGGGCGAGAAGCCACAGATACGCAGTATTTT.

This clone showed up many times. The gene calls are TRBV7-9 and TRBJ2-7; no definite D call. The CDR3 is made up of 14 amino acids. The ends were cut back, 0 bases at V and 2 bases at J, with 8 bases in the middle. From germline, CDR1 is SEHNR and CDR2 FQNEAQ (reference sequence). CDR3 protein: CASSLAGRTYEQYF. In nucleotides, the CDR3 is TGTGCCAGCAGCTTAGCGGGTAGAACCTACGAGCAGTACTTC. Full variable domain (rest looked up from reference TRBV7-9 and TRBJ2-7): DTGVSQNPRHKITKRGQNVTFRCDPISEHNRLYWYRQTLGQGPEFLTYFQNEAQLEKSRLLSDRFSAERPKGSFSTLEIQRTEQGDSAMYLCASSLAGRTYEQYFGPGTRLTVT.

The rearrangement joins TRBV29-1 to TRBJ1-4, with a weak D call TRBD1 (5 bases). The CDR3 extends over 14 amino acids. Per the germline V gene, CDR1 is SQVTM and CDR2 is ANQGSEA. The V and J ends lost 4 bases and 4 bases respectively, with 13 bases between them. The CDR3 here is CSVGGDGGNEKLFF. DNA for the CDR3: TGCAGCGTTGGGGGAGACGGGGGTAATGAAAAACTGTTTTTT.

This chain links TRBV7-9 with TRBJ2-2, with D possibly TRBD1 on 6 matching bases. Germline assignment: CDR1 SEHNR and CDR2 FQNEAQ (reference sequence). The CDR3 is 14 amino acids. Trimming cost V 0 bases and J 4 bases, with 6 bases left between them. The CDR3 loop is CASSLAGGTGELFF. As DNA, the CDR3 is TGTGCCAGCAGCTTAGCAGGGGGCACCGGGGAGCTGTTTTTT.

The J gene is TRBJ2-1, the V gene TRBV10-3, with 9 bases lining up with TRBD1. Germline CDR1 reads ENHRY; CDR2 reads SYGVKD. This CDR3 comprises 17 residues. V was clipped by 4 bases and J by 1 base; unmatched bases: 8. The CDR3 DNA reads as TGTGCCATCAGTGGACAGGGGGGAAAATTGTCCTACAATGAGCAGTTCTTC. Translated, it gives CAISGQGGKLSYNEQFF.